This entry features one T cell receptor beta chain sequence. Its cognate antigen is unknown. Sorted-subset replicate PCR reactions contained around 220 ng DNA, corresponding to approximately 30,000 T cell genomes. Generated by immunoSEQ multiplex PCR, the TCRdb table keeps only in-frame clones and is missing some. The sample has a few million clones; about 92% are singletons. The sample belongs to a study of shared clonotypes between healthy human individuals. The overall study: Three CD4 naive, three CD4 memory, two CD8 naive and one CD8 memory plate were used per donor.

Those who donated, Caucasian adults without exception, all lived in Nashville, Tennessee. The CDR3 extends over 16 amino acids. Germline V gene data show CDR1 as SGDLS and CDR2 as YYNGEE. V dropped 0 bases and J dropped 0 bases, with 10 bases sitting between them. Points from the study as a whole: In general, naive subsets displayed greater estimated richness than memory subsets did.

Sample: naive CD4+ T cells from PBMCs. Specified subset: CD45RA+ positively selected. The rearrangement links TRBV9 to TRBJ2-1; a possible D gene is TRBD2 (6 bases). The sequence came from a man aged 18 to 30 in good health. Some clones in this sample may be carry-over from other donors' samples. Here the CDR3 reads CASSVDGRLSYNEQFF. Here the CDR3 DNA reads TGTGCCAGCAGCGTAGATGGGAGGCTCTCCTACAATGAGCAGTTCTTC.